The rows below give T cell receptor beta chains drawn from one sample of a study of control samples from healthy donors and cancer patients. Produced via immunoSEQ multiplex PCR; TCRdb's table is partial and in-frame only. The sample has approximately 180,000 clones; about nine tenths are singletons. Sequences were obtained from blood. Receptors originate from a middle-aged woman in good health. CDR3s include the opening cysteine and the closing phenylalanine or tryptophan. The D gene is left open where the match is weak. Clone sizes are given selectively: once, few, many, or a class where the clone is expanded.

TRBD1 TRBJ2-7 TRBV7-2 . TGTGCCAGCAGCAAACTCGGACAGGGCCTCTCCGAGCAGTACTTC CASSKLGQGLSEQYF
. TRBJ2-3 TRBV19 few TGTGCCAGTAGACACCAGGGAAGCACAGATACGCAGTATTTT CASRHQGSTDTQYF
TRBD1 TRBJ1-2 TRBV27 . TGTGCCAGCAGTTCAGGACAGGTGGGCTACACCTTC CASSSGQVGYTF
TRBD1 TRBJ1-4 TRBV27 once TGTGCCAGCAGCCAAATCGGGACAGGGGTTAGTAATGAAAAACTGTTTTTT CASSQIGTGVSNEKLFF
TRBD1 TRBJ1-6 TRBV5-1 . TGCGCCAGCAGCCCGCACAGGGGGCTCAGTTCACCCCTCCACTTT CASSPHRGLSSPLHF
TRBD1 TRBJ1-1 TRBV5-1 . TGCGCCAGCAGCTTTCTGACAGGGGGGACTGAAGCTTTCTTT CASSFLTGGTEAFF
. TRBJ1-6 TRBV3-1/TRBV3-2 once TGTGCCAGCAGCCAAGAAGTAGGGGGTAGGAGAAGGTCACCCCTCCACTTT CASSQEVGGRRRSPLHF
TRBD1 TRBJ2-1 TRBV11-2 . TGTGCCAGCAGCTGGGACAGGGGTTACAATGAGCAGTTCTTC CASSWDRGYNEQFF
. TRBJ1-4 TRBV6-4 . TGTGCCAGCGGGCAAAACTTGCGTGAAAAACTGTTTTTT CASGQNLREKLFF
. TRBJ2-7 TRBV5-1 . TGCGCCAGCAGCCCTCTGAGCTCGGTTAACACCTACGAGCAGTACTTC CASSPLSSVNTYEQYF
. TRBJ2-7 TRBV13 . TGTGCCAGCAGCGCGGGGGGACAGACAAGCTACGAGCAGTACTTC CASSAGGQTSYEQYF
. TRBJ2-6 TRBV6-4 once TGTGCCAGCTCCAGGGGGGAGGTTCCTGGGGCCAACGTCCTGACTTTC CASSRGEVPGANVLTF
. TRBJ2-3 TRBV5-1 . TGCGCCAGCAGCTTGGAGACAGGGAGGGATACGCAGTATTTT CASSLETGRDTQYF
. TRBJ2-1 TRBV5-5 . TGTGCCAGCAGCTTGGATGGCAGGGGTCAGCGGTTCTTC CASSLDGRGQRFF
. TRBJ1-4 TRBV3-1/TRBV3-2 . TGTGCCAGCAGCCCAAGTTCGGGCTTCCTTACAACTAATGAAAAACTGTTTTTT CASSPSSGFLTTNEKLFF
. TRBJ1-6 TRBV11-2 . TGTGCCAGCAAAATGGGGACGGATAATTCACCCCTCCACTTT CASKMGTDNSPLHF
TRBD1 TRBJ2-2 TRBV4-1 . TGCGCCAGCAGCCATGACAGGGGAACCGGGGAGCTGTTTTTT CASSHDRGTGELFF
TRBD1 TRBJ1-6 TRBV27 . TGTGCCAGCACCGAAGGGGGCGTAGGTTCCTCCTATAATTCACCCCTCCACTTT CASTEGGVGSSYNSPLHF
. TRBJ1-1 TRBV27 . TGTGCCAGCAGTGGCTCTACCTTGAACACTGAAGCTTTCTTT CASSGSTLNTEAFF
TRBD1 TRBJ2-7 TRBV9 . TGTGCCAGCAGCGACCGAATACAGGGGAAACTCTACGAGCAGTACTTC CASSDRIQGKLYEQYF
. TRBJ2-7 TRBV6-5 . TGTGCCAGCAGAGGGCAGGGTAAGGGGCAGTACTTC CASRGQGKGQYF
. TRBJ1-3 TRBV15 once TGTGCCACCGCCGGGGGTTACTCTGGAAACACCATATATTTT CATAGGYSGNTIYF
. TRBJ1-2 TRBV9 . TGTGCCAGCAGCGTCTCCTCCGGCACGCTCGTTGAGGGCAACTATGGCTACACCTTC CASSVSSGTLVEGNYGYTF
. TRBJ1-2 TRBV5-1 . TGCGCCACTGGGACGGAAGCTAACTATGGCTACACCTTC CATGTEANYGYTF
TRBD2 TRBJ2-3 TRBV27 . TGTGCCAGCAGCGACGGCAGTCGGGGGGTAGGCACAGATACGCAGTATTTT CASSDGSRGVGTDTQYF